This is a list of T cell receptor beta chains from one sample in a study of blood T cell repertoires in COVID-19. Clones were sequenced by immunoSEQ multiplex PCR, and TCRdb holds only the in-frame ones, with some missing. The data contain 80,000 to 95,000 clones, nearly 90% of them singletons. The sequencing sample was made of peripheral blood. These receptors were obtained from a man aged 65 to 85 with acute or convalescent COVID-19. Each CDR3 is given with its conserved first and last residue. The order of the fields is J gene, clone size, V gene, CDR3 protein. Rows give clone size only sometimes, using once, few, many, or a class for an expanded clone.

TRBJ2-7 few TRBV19 CASSIGGLKNYEQYF
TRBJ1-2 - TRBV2 CASSQQNLRGGYTF
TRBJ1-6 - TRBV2 CASSENGYLGLPLHF
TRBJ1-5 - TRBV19 CASSTRGGSNQPQHF
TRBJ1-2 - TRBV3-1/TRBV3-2 CASSRGNGYTF
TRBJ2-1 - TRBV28 CASSPLADNYNEQFF
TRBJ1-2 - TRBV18 CASSVGTGSDYGYTF
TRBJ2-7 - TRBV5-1 CASSARGLAYEQYF
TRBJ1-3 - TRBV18 CASSLGDRGSGNTIYF
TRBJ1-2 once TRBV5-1 CASSLQGGYGYTF
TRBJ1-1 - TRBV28 CASSLDRRPPEAFF
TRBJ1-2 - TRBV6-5 CASSYAQGSNYGYTF
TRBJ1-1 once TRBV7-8 CASSLDRVNEAFF
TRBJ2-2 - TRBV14 CASTPSGNTGELFF
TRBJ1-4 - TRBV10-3 CAISETGLGGEKLFF
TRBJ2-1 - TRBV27 CASQRSGSFWEQFF
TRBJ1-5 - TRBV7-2 CASSSTGAQPQHF
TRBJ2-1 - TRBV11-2 CASRPLAGIYNEQFF
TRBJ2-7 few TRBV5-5 CASSLVGRSHEQYF
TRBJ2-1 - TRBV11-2 CASRTGGTGYNEQFF
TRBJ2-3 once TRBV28 CASSLRTGNVNTQYF
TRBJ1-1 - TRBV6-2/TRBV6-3 CASSTARGTEAFF
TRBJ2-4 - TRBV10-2 CASSNYRELAKNIQYF
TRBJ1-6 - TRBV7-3 CASSFGQGPHSPLHF
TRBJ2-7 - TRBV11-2 CASSPQGGGTVPEEQYF
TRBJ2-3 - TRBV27 CASSFPFFPDRCDDAQYF
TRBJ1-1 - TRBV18 CASSRQGNTEAFF
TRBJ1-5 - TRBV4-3 CASSLSRVGNQPQHF
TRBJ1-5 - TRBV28 CASSRPTGTGNQPQHF
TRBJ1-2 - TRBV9 CASSVSSDRVDYGYTF